This T cell receptor (beta chain) is from a study of T-cell reconstitution after alpha-beta-depleted transplantation in children. Whole-study findings and limits: The study reportedly traced alpha-beta T cells about two months after transplant to several hundred expanded graft clones. Surviving thymic progenitors and recipient T cells were the source of high TCRbeta diversity at day 60 in some patients.

A TCRbeta library incorporating unique molecular identifiers was prepared. TCRdb ran MiXCR on the PCR reads and lists one entry per CDR3 protein. The sample records about 200,000 distinct CDR3 sequences, roughly 7.1% being singletons. CDR1 and CDR2 from the germline V gene are SGHTA and FQGNSA. The CDR3 is 15 amino acids. V shed 5 bases and J 10 bases; nucleotides not matched to a gene: 9. About this clonotype itself: Antigen specificity is unknown.

The rearrangement joins TRBV7-2 to TRBJ1-4; 11 bases map to TRBD1. Sequences were derived from PBMCs, sampled before TCRalphabeta/CD19-depleted stem cell transplant. This TCR was recovered from a boy aged 2 to 10 with acute lymphoblastic leukemia, due to receive a stem cell transplant. CDR3 sequence reads: CASSPRGDRGSKLFF. The CDR3 DNA reads TGTGCCAGCAGCCCGAGGGGGGACAGGGGGTCAAAACTGTTTTTT.